These 14 T cell receptor beta chains share one sample of origin, sequenced in a study of T-cell reconstitution after alpha-beta-depleted transplantation in children. During its preparation, the TCRbeta library received unique molecular identifiers. TCRdb re-called the PCR reads through MiXCR, storing one row per CDR3 protein. The sample lists about 110,000 distinct CDR3 sequences; 5.5% to 6.5% were seen once. The sample in question was PBMCs, mostly from graft donor cells, obtained 360 days after TCRalphabeta/CD19-depleted stem cell transplant. These TCRs come from a male patient aged 2 to 9 who had a stem cell transplant for acute lymphoblastic leukemia, so the T cells may come from the graft donor.

The CDR3 bases are TGTGCCAGCAGTTACAAGGGAGACTATGGCTACACCTTC. Amino acids: CASSYKGDYGYTF. This chain joins TRBV6-6 and TRBJ1-2, with D hard to call. From germline, CDR1 is MNHNY and CDR2 SVGAGI (reference sequence). Trimming removed 2 bases from V and 3 bases from J, with 7 bases in between. This CDR3 has 13 amino acids.

This clonotype was observed a handful of times. V usage is TRBV30 and J usage is TRBJ1-3; D not certain. V lost 2 bases, J lost 5 bases, and 1 base lay in between. Germline CDR1 and CDR2: GTSNPN and SVGIG (reference sequence). CDR3 length equals 10 residues. The CDR3 protein is CAWSRNTIYF. The DNA for the CDR3 is TGTGCCTGGAGTAGAAACACCATATATTTT.

This sequence joins TRBV5-1 and TRBJ1-3, with D possibly matching TRBD1 (5 bases). Germline lookup yields CDR1 SGHRS and CDR2 YFSETQ. There are 18 residues in the CDR3. V lost 6 bases, J lost 2 bases, and 24 bases lay in between. CDR3 residues: CASKVSPALQGPGNTIYF. In nucleotides, the CDR3 is TGCGCCAGCAAAGTGAGCCCAGCGCTGCAGGGCCCTGGAAACACCATATATTTT.

Many counts were recorded for this clonotype. V gene TRBV27 combines with J gene TRBJ2-7, with 8 bases aligning to TRBD2. Germline values: CDR1 MNHEY, CDR2 SMNVEV (reference sequence). V gave up 8 bases and J gave up 4 bases; unmatched junction bases: 10. This CDR3 is 14 amino acids long. CDR3 protein: CASCPGGAVYEQYF. The DNA for the CDR3 is TGTGCCAGCTGCCCCGGGGGGGCCGTTTACGAGCAGTACTTC.

The V gene is TRBV7-8, the J gene TRBJ2-2, with TRBD2 matching 14 bases. The CDR3 consists of 19 residues. Trimming cost V 4 bases and J 4 bases; bases outside gene matches: 11. Germline V lookup: CDR1 SGHVS, CDR2 FQNEAQ. The CDR3 sequence: CASSWLPGLAGDSTGELFF. CDR3 DNA: TGTGCCAGCAGCTGGTTACCGGGACTAGCGGGGGACAGCACCGGGGAGCTGTTTTTT.

The sample holds many counts of this clonotype. The chain employs TRBV28 and TRBJ1-5; D is ambiguous. The germline CDR1 and CDR2 sequences are MDHEN and SYDVKM. CDR3 length equals 13 residues. Between the trimmed V and J ends, which lost 2 bases and 4 bases, there was a span of 6 bases. The CDR3 loop reads CASSLDGNQPQHF. CDR3 nucleotides: TGTGCCAGCAGTTTAGACGGGAATCAGCCCCAGCATTTT.

The chain recombines TRBV27 with TRBJ1-6; the D gene is possibly TRBD1 (5 bases). V lost 6 bases and J lost 10, with 13 bases in between. CDR3 length: 13 residues. The germline V gene encodes CDR1 MNHEY and CDR2 SMNVEV (reference sequence). CDR3 coding DNA: TGTGCCAGCAGGGACCCAGGGATGTCACCCCTCCACTTT. This translates into CASRDPGMSPLHF.

This clonotype was seen repeatedly, ten times or more. J is TRBJ1-5 and V is TRBV5-6; 10 bases match TRBD1. Losses at the gene ends were 4 bases for V and 4 bases for J; bases not matched to a gene: 2. CDR3 length: 14 amino acids. The germline V gene encodes CDR1 SGHDT and CDR2 YYEEEE. This CDR3 is CASSRDRGNQPQHF. Written as DNA, the CDR3 is TGTGCCAGCAGCCGGGACAGGGGAAATCAGCCCCAGCATTTT.

This clonotype was found many times. This chain connects TRBV7-8 to TRBJ2-1, with D unresolved. CDR1 is SGHVS and CDR2 is FQNEAQ in the germline V gene. Trimming took 1 base from V and 4 from J, leaving 11 bases between them. The CDR3 loop spans 15 amino acids. The CDR3 DNA reads as TGTGCCAGCAGCTTAGGATCAGGCGATTACAATGAGCAGTTCTTC. Translation: CASSLGSGDYNEQFF. The whole variable domain, filled in from reference TRBV7-8 and TRBJ2-1, reads GAGVSQSPRYKVAKRGQDVALRCDPISGHVSLFWYQQALGQGPEFLTYFQNEAQLDKSGLPSDRFFAERPEGSVSTLKIQRTQQEDSAVYLCASSLGSGDYNEQFFGPGTRLTVL.

This clonotype appeared many times. The CDR3 nucleotides are TGCGCCAGCTCCACGGGGGGCCGGGATATTTATGGCTACACCTTC. It encodes CASSTGGRDIYGYTF. The chain recombines TRBV5-1 with TRBJ1-2; D is possibly TRBD1 (6 bases). V lost 7 bases and J lost 5, with 21 bases in between. The germline V gene encodes CDR1 SGHRS and CDR2 YFSETQ. CDR3 length: 15 residues. Supplemented by reference TRBV5-1 and TRBJ1-2, the full variable domain reads KAGVTQTPRYLIKTRGQQVTLSCSPISGHRSVSWYQQTPGQGLQFLFEYFSETQRNKGNFPGRFSGRQFSNSRSEMNVSTLELGDSALYLCASSTGGRDIYGYTFGSGTRLTVV.

The rearrangement joins TRBV15 to TRBJ1-5; 8 bases are a match to TRBD1. After removal of 6 bases from V and 4 bases from J, the junction contained 14 bases not matched to a gene. The CDR3 loop spans 17 amino acids. Germline values: CDR1 LNHNV, CDR2 YYDKDF (reference sequence). The CDR3, as DNA: TGTGCCACCAGTCTACCCCGTGTTACAGGGGGTAATCAGCCCCAGCATTTT. Its protein is CATSLPRVTGGNQPQHF.

The chain uses TRBV5-1 and TRBJ2-2; a possible D gene is TRBD1 (6 bases). V dropped 4 bases and J dropped 1 base, with 8 bases sitting between them. The CDR3 is 14 amino acids. CDR1 and CDR2 from the germline V gene are SGHRS and YFSETQ. DNA of the CDR3: TGCGCCAGCAGCCCGACAGGGAACACCGGGGAGCTGTTTTTT. It is translated as CASSPTGNTGELFF.

This clonotype was observed many times. CDR3 sequence: CASSPGQADYEQYF. CDR3 sequence (DNA): TGTGCCAGCAGTCCCGGACAGGCCGACTACGAGCAGTACTTC. The rearrangement uses TRBV28 and TRBJ2-7; TRBD1 matches 7 bases. V was pared by 5 bases and J by 3 bases, with 7 bases of the junction left unmatched. Germline CDR1 MDHEN, CDR2 SYDVKM. CDR3 length: 14 residues.

This clonotype has a count of ten or more. The J gene is TRBJ2-5, the V gene TRBV29-1; 9 bases fit TRBD2. J was trimmed by 1 base and V by 4 bases; bases with no gene match: 7. This CDR3 has 15 residues. Germline V gene data show CDR1 as SQVTM and CDR2 as ANQGSEA. Here the CDR3 reads CSVVGRLAVQETQYF. The CDR3 DNA sequence: TGCAGCGTTGTAGGAAGACTAGCGGTCCAAGAGACCCAGTACTTC. The full variable domain, in which reference TRBV29-1 and TRBJ2-5 provide the parts outside the CDR3, is SAVISQKPSRDICQRGTSLTIQCQVDSQVTMMFWYRQQPGQSLTLIATANQGSEATYESGFVIDKFPISRPNLTFSTLTVSNMSPEDSSIYLCSVVGRLAVQETQYFGPGTRLLVL.